The clone carrying this T cell receptor beta chain was recorded at least ten times. The data were taken from a study of blood T cells in healthy people across ages. Primed by a sample-barcoded 5' primer and a J-beta primer mix, a second PCR proceeded for roughly 6 to 12 cycles. TCRdb used MiXCR to reprocess the 5' RACE reads, holding one entry per CDR3 protein. The data show 550,000 to 800,000 distinct CDR3 sequences, 32% seen once. Germline CDR1 MNHEY, CDR2 SVGEGT. The CDR3 is 15 residues long. Trimming cost V 6 bases and J 0 bases, with 12 bases left between them. The receptor comes from an elderly woman in good health. This chain uses TRBV6-2 or TRBV6-3 with TRBJ2-1; tentatively, D is TRBD2 (5 bases). Sequencing was done on a sample of blood. The CDR3 spells CASRALGSSYNEQFF. The CDR3 nucleotides are TGTGCCAGCAGGGCACTAGGGAGCTCCTACAATGAGCAGTTCTTC.